The text below deals with one T cell receptor (beta chain). Its antigen is unidentified. V shed 3 bases and J shed 6 bases, with 19 bases lying between them. CDR1 is SGHTS, CDR2 YDEGEE, per germline. This CDR3 contains 16 residues. Using immunoSEQ multiplex PCR, the repertoire was profiled, and TCRdb retains in-frame clones only, with some absent. The repertoire has 60,000 to 80,000 clones, around four fifths of them found once; the top ten carry approximately 4%. This sample was taken from a study of siplizumab effects on memory and regulatory T cells. Study outcomes and limitations: With siplizumab, Treg-derived clones averaged roughly 62% of mappable alloreactive CD4+ clones, versus approximately 27% in controls.

The sample comprised memory CD4+ T cells sorted from blood. This clonotype was sampled from a human donor in good health. The rearrangement links TRBV5-8 to TRBJ1-5; possible D gene TRBD1, 6 bases. The CDR3 DNA is TGTGCCAGCAGCTCCGGTACAGGGTTGAATAGTCAGCCCCAGCATTTT. Protein product: CASSSGTGLNSQPQHF.